The source of this T cell receptor beta chain is a study of blood T cell repertoires in COVID-19. Sequenced by immunoSEQ multiplex PCR; TCRdb stores in-frame clones only, minus some. The sample carries 230,000 or so clones, roughly 79% recorded once. The source is a woman aged 80 or older with COVID-19, enrolled during active disease. Sequencing used peripheral blood.

The CDR3 DNA follows: TGTGCCAGCAGCTTATCGGTCGTCACCGGGGAGCTGTTTTTT. Its translation is CASSLSVVTGELFF. The V call is TRBV11-2, the J call TRBJ2-2, with D uncertain. V was trimmed by 2 bases and J by 4 bases, leaving 8 bases between them. Germline V gene sequence: CDR1 SGHAT, CDR2 FQNNGV. The CDR3 runs 14 residues.